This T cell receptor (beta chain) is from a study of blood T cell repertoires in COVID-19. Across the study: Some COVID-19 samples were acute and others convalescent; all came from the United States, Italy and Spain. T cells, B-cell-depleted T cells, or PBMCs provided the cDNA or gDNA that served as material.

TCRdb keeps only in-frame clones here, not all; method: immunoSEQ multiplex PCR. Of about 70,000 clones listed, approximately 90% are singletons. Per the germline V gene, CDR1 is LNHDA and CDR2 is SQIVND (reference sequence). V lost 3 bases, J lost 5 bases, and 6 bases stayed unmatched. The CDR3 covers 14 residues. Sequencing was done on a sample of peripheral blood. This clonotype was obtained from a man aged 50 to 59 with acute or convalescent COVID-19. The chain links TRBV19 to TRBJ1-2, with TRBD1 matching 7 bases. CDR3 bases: TGTGCCAGTAGTATTGTAGGGGGCGGGTATGGCTACACCTTC. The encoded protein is CASSIVGGGYGYTF.